The 22 T cell receptor beta chains below all came from one sample that was sequenced in a study of lymphopenia after photon versus proton radiotherapy. Clones were read by immunoSEQ multiplex PCR, and TCRdb kept only the in-frame ones, dropping some. Of fewer than 35,000 clones in the sample, 89% are singletons; the top ten hold 6.6%. Here the sequenced sample was peripheral blood, taken from a patient treated with proton-based radiotherapy. These receptors all stem from a woman aged 70 to 79 with pancreatic cancer. Some clones in this sample may be carry-over from other donors' samples.

The chain links TRBV11-2 to TRBJ2-5; D unclear. Per the germline V gene, CDR1 is SGHAT and CDR2 is FQNNGV. This CDR3 is 14 amino acids long. The V gene lost 3 bases and the J gene lost 1 base, with 9 bases spanning the gap. This chain's CDR3 is CASSLGIAQETQYF. The CDR3 DNA reads TGTGCCAGCAGCTTGGGCATAGCCCAAGAGACCCAGTACTTC.

The chain has TRBV10-3 and TRBJ1-6, with D unresolved. The CDR3 sequence is 13 residues long. The germline V and J ends were trimmed by 8 bases and 5 bases, with 10 bases remaining between them. CDR1 and CDR2 (germline): ENHRY, SYGVKD. The DNA of the CDR3 is TGTGCCATCCGGGATAGCGATAATTCACCCCTCCACTTT. Translated, it gives CAIRDSDNSPLHF.

This clone was detected only a few times. V is TRBV5-5 and J is TRBJ1-1, with TRBD1 as a possible D gene (5 bases). V lost 0 bases to trimming and J lost 1 base, with 13 bases between them. Germline CDR1 is SGHKS and CDR2 is YYEKEE (reference sequence). CDR3 size: 16 residues. The CDR3 DNA reads TGTGCCAGCAGCTTGGCGGTAGGGGTAAGGAACACTGAAGCTTTCTTT. Translating it yields CASSLAVGVRNTEAFF.

The V gene is TRBV10-3, the J gene TRBJ2-6; D gene ambiguous. Germline CDR1 ENHRY, CDR2 SYGVKD. With 3 bases removed from V and 1 base from J, the gap between germline ends came to 4 bases. This CDR3 has 14 residues. This chain's CDR3 is CAISEASGANVLTF. CDR3 bases: TGTGCCATCAGTGAAGCGTCTGGGGCCAACGTCCTGACTTTC.

The J gene is TRBJ2-3, the V gene TRBV11-1, with D unclear. Germline CDR1 and CDR2: SGHAT and FQDESV (reference sequence). Trimming took off 1 base at V and 4 bases at J, with 15 bases between the two ends. The CDR3 runs 16 residues. The CDR3 region has the DNA TGTGCCAGCAGCTTAGTTGGCTATTGGAAATCAGATACGCAGTATTTT. Encoded protein: CASSLVGYWKSDTQYF.

This clone was counted only a few times. The chain has TRBV6-5 and TRBJ1-6; the match to TRBD1 covers 8 bases. Germline trimming cut 3 bases from V and 6 bases from J; bases unmatched to any gene: 4. Per germline, CDR1 MNHEY and CDR2 SVGAGI. This CDR3 has 15 amino acids. CDR3 nucleotide sequence: TGTGCCAGCAGTTATACGGGACAGGTTAATTCACCCCTCCACTTT. Protein product: CASSYTGQVNSPLHF.

The chain employs TRBV21-1 and TRBJ2-5; the D call TRBD1 from the table was never checked on the DNA. TRBV21-1 is a pseudogene. This CDR3 has 17 amino acids. CDR3 residues: CASSNSRAGQLQETQYF. CDR3 nucleotide sequence: TGTGCCAGCAGCAATAGCCGGGCAGGGCAACTCCAAGAGACCCAGTACTTC.

This clone was seen just once. This rearrangement joins TRBV4-2 to TRBJ1-2, with D hard to call. V was trimmed by 0 bases and J by 2 bases, leaving 19 bases between them. Looked up from germline, CDR1 is LGHNA and CDR2 is YNFKEQ. The CDR3 loop spans 18 amino acids. CDR3 nucleotides: TGTGCCAGCAGCCAAGAGCCCCTATCTCAGACTTTCAACTATGGCTACACCTTC. This codes for CASSQEPLSQTFNYGYTF.

The chain has TRBV27 and TRBJ2-7, with 7 bases that match TRBD1. Germline V CDR1 and CDR2: MNHEY, SMNVEV (reference sequence). J was trimmed by 1 base and V by 10 bases; bases with no gene match: 7. The CDR3 consists of 13 residues. The CDR3 loop reads CATGRQGSYEQYF. The CDR3 DNA follows: TGTGCCACCGGTAGACAGGGATCCTACGAGCAGTACTTC.

CDR3 loop: CSVLTGELFF. The CDR3, as DNA: TGCAGCGTTCTCACCGGGGAGCTGTTTTTT. The V call is TRBV29-1, the J call TRBJ2-2; D is undetermined. Germline assignment: CDR1 SQVTM and CDR2 ANQGSEA. This CDR3 contains 10 residues. Trimming pared 5 bases from V and 4 bases from J, leaving 2 bases between.

The chain uses TRBV28 and TRBJ1-2; TRBD1 is a possible D gene (5 bases). The CDR3 extends over 14 amino acids. Trimming removed 3 bases from V and 3 bases from J, with 11 bases in between. Germline loops: CDR1 MDHEN, CDR2 SYDVKM. CDR3 amino acids: CASSLGGVDYGYTF. The CDR3 DNA follows: TGTGCCAGCAGTTTGGGGGGGGTTGACTATGGCTACACCTTC.

In this sample, this clone turned up once. This rearrangement joins TRBV5-4 to TRBJ2-3, with D perhaps matching TRBD1 (5 bases). CDR1 is SGHNT, CDR2 YYREEE, per germline (reference sequence). This CDR3 has 15 amino acids. V was pared by 4 bases and J by 3 bases, with 15 bases between. The CDR3 spells CASSTTGVTTDTQYF. CDR3 nucleotide sequence: TGTGCCAGCAGCACCACAGGAGTAACGACAGATACGCAGTATTTT.

The V gene is TRBV28, the J gene TRBJ1-5, with unresolved D. The CDR3 covers 16 residues. V dropped 3 bases and J dropped 2 bases, with 14 bases sitting between them. In germline, CDR1 is MDHEN, CDR2 SYDVKM. CDR3 in amino acids: CASSFKPYTGNQPQHF. Written as DNA, the CDR3 is TGTGCCAGCAGTTTCAAGCCCTATACTGGCAATCAGCCCCAGCATTTT.

The rearrangement links TRBV19 to TRBJ1-5; 9 nucleotides agree with TRBD1. Losses at the gene ends were 8 bases for V and 2 bases for J; bases not matched to a gene: 7. Germline CDR1 and CDR2: LNHDA and SQIVND (reference sequence). The CDR3 length is 15 residues. This CDR3 reads CASSEQGAGNQPQHF. In DNA form, the CDR3 reads TGTGCCAGTTCTGAACAGGGGGCGGGCAATCAGCCCCAGCATTTT.

This chain connects TRBV7-8 to TRBJ2-1; 7 positions agree with TRBD2. The germline V gene has CDR1 SGHVS and CDR2 FQNEAQ. The ends lost 1 base at V and 9 bases at J; junction bases unmatched: 3. This CDR3 has 13 residues. The CDR3 DNA reads as TGTGCCAGCAGCTTAGGGACTAGGGTTGAGCAGTTCTTC. Protein sequence: CASSLGTRVEQFF.

The V call is TRBV25-1, the J call TRBJ1-4, with a possible D match to TRBD1 (5 bases). The CDR3 length is 16 residues. CDR1 and CDR2 (germline): MGHDK, SYGVNS. V was cut by 0 bases and J by 0 bases, with 8 bases left in between. CDR3 region: CASSEYQGATNEKLFF. Here the CDR3 DNA reads TGTGCCAGCAGTGAATACCAGGGTGCAACTAATGAAAAACTGTTTTTT.

This chain uses TRBV6-5 with TRBJ1-1; D ambiguous. With 2 bases removed from V and 4 bases from J, the gap between germline ends came to 5 bases. The CDR3 runs to 12 residues. The germline gives CDR1 MNHEY, CDR2 SVGAGI. CDR3 in amino acids: CASSYVGTEAFF. The CDR3 DNA sequence: TGTGCCAGCAGTTACGTCGGCACTGAAGCTTTCTTT.

The CDR3 sequence is CASSYSDVDNQPQHF. CDR3 bases: TGTGCCAGCAGTTACTCGGACGTAGACAATCAGCCCCAGCATTTT. The J gene is TRBJ1-5, the V gene TRBV6-6; D gene uncertain. V lost 0 bases, J lost 3 bases, and 9 bases lay in between. Germline lookup yields CDR1 MNHNY and CDR2 SVGAGI (reference sequence). The CDR3 runs to 15 residues.

The gene calls are TRBV27 and TRBJ2-1; TRBD1 is a possible D gene (6 bases). Germline CDR1 is MNHEY and CDR2 is SMNVEV (reference sequence). The V gene lost 1 base and the J gene lost 4 bases, with 11 bases spanning the gap. The CDR3 sequence is 15 residues long. Here the CDR3 DNA reads TGTGCCAGCAGTTTATTGCCGGGACATTACAATGAGCAGTTCTTC. It translates to CASSLLPGHYNEQFF.

The genes are TRBV14 and TRBJ2-4, with a tentative D call TRBD1 (6 bases). Trimming took 4 bases from V and 7 from J, leaving 14 bases between them. CDR3 size: 14 residues. Germline-derived CDR1 and CDR2 are SGHDN and FVKESK. The CDR3 bases are TGTGCCAGCAGCCCCCGGGACACATCCAACATTCAGTACTTC. Amino acids: CASSPRDTSNIQYF. Full variable domain (remainder filled in from reference TRBV14 and TRBJ2-4): EAGVTQFPSHSVIEKGQTVTLRCDPISGHDNLYWYRRVMGKEIKFLLHFVKESKQDESGMPNNRFLAERTGGTYSTLKVQPAELEDSGVYFCASSPRDTSNIQYFGAGTRLSVL.

The chain is built from TRBV19 and TRBJ2-5; 10 nucleotides line up with TRBD2. Germline CDR1 and CDR2: LNHDA and SQIVND (reference sequence). This CDR3 spans 16 amino acids. The V segment lost 4 bases and the J segment 6 bases; nucleotides outside the gene matches: 11. The CDR3 DNA reads as TGTGCCAGTAGTAGGGGAGCGGGAGGGTCAGGAAAGACCCAGTACTTC. Amino acid sequence: CASSRGAGGSGKTQYF.

The chain recombines TRBV11-2 with TRBJ2-2, with TRBD2 as a possible D gene (6 bases). V lost 5 bases and J lost 4, with 14 bases in between. CDR3 size: 15 residues. The germline V gene encodes CDR1 SGHAT and CDR2 FQNNGV. Here the CDR3 DNA reads TGTGCCAGCAGCCCGATCATCGGGGGCACCGGGGAGCTGTTTTTT. It encodes CASSPIIGGTGELFF. Variable domain in full (rest from reference TRBV11-2 and TRBJ2-2): EAGVAQSPRYKIIEKRQSVAFWCNPISGHATLYWYQQILGQGPKLLIQFQNNGVVDDSQLPKDRFSAERLKGVDSTLKIQPAKLEDSAVYLCASSPIIGGTGELFFGEGSRLTVL.